A selection of T cell receptor beta chains follows, all from one sample in a study of CD8 T cells in ankylosing spondylitis. MiXCR was run by TCRdb on the 5' RACE reads, yielding one entry per CDR3 protein. In the table there are approximately 300,000 distinct CDR3 sequences, 6.5% to 10% of which are singletons. Sequenced input: blood, either unsorted or a sorted T cell fraction (not recorded which). These receptor sequences come from a male donor with ankylosing spondylitis. The conserved cysteine and the conserved F or W are not part of the CDR3 here. Fields, in order: J gene, V gene, CDR3 protein.

j_call: TRBJ1-1; v_call: TRBV30; cdr3_aa: AWSVGGAAEAF
j_call: TRBJ2-3; v_call: TRBV11-2; cdr3_aa: ASSRPLGQQINTDTQY
j_call: TRBJ1-5; v_call: TRBV12-3/TRBV12-4; cdr3_aa: ASSPGTRRWSNQPQH
j_call: TRBJ1-3; v_call: TRBV29-1; cdr3_aa: SVVDSPSGNTIY
j_call: TRBJ1-1; v_call: TRBV5-1; cdr3_aa: ASKSGPNTEAF
j_call: TRBJ2-1; v_call: TRBV2; cdr3_aa: ASYPGQGNNEQF
j_call: TRBJ2-5; v_call: TRBV7-3; cdr3_aa: ASSSAGRQETQY
j_call: TRBJ2-7; v_call: TRBV28; cdr3_aa: ASSERQKPPYEQY
j_call: TRBJ1-5; v_call: TRBV25-1; cdr3_aa: ASSESRTGDQPQH
j_call: TRBJ1-3; v_call: TRBV9; cdr3_aa: ASSGTGLSGNTIY
j_call: TRBJ2-7; v_call: TRBV6-5; cdr3_aa: ATEGLVTYEQY
j_call: TRBJ2-5; v_call: TRBV20-1; cdr3_aa: SAARTVQETQY
j_call: TRBJ2-7; v_call: TRBV5-6; cdr3_aa: ASSQVAGTYEQY
j_call: TRBJ1-5; v_call: TRBV27; cdr3_aa: ASAGLGNQPQH
j_call: TRBJ2-7; v_call: TRBV3-1; cdr3_aa: ASSPNGGGFYEQY
j_call: TRBJ2-1; v_call: TRBV30; cdr3_aa: ALRGKINNEQF
j_call: TRBJ1-5; v_call: TRBV12-3/TRBV12-4; cdr3_aa: ASSTVYSNQPQH
j_call: TRBJ2-3; v_call: TRBV29-1; cdr3_aa: SVEPQGLTDTQY
j_call: TRBJ1-1; v_call: TRBV30; cdr3_aa: AWQWTGMGTEAF
j_call: TRBJ1-5; v_call: TRBV7-8; cdr3_aa: ASSGHENQPQH
j_call: TRBJ2-2; v_call: TRBV9; cdr3_aa: ASSARDRDTGELF
j_call: TRBJ2-1; v_call: TRBV20-1; cdr3_aa: SASTGTGAEQF
j_call: TRBJ2-5; v_call: TRBV29-1; cdr3_aa: SVKGLARWETQY
j_call: TRBJ2-3; v_call: TRBV11-1; cdr3_aa: ASSLAGQETNTQY
j_call: TRBJ1-2; v_call: TRBV5-1; cdr3_aa: ASSLVTGDYGYT
j_call: TRBJ2-3; v_call: TRBV7-6; cdr3_aa: ASSQGLVIDTQY
j_call: TRBJ2-3; v_call: TRBV7-6; cdr3_aa: ASSGGTSGRTDTQY
j_call: TRBJ1-2; v_call: TRBV5-6; cdr3_aa: ASSLGPGARANYGYT
j_call: TRBJ2-1; v_call: TRBV11-1; cdr3_aa: ASTDAWTSGTSSYNEQF
j_call: TRBJ1-4; v_call: TRBV14; cdr3_aa: ASSPTGRVNEKLF
j_call: TRBJ2-1; v_call: TRBV6-2/TRBV6-3; cdr3_aa: ASEDPDNEQF
j_call: TRBJ2-1; v_call: TRBV10-2; cdr3_aa: ASALAGGYNEQF
j_call: TRBJ2-3; v_call: TRBV29-1; cdr3_aa: SAGADTQY
j_call: TRBJ2-7; v_call: TRBV5-6; cdr3_aa: ASSPTGTGDDYEQY
j_call: TRBJ2-3; v_call: TRBV12-3/TRBV12-4; cdr3_aa: ASSLEALATDTQY
j_call: TRBJ1-1; v_call: TRBV20-1; cdr3_aa: SAEPAGGYPSTEAF
j_call: TRBJ1-5; v_call: TRBV19; cdr3_aa: ASRGPQGFGNQPQH
j_call: TRBJ1-5; v_call: TRBV2; cdr3_aa: ASSSLAGVGQPQH
j_call: TRBJ2-7; v_call: TRBV20-1; cdr3_aa: SANKDRDHEQY
j_call: TRBJ2-3; v_call: TRBV5-5; cdr3_aa: ASSLVQGANTQY
j_call: TRBJ1-2; v_call: TRBV6-1; cdr3_aa: ASSVVGGDGYT
j_call: TRBJ1-6; v_call: TRBV5-6; cdr3_aa: ASSFLGTGYNSPLH
j_call: TRBJ2-7; v_call: TRBV7-2; cdr3_aa: ASSLFLAGGTYEQY
j_call: TRBJ2-1; v_call: TRBV7-2; cdr3_aa: ASSLPGQYNEQF
j_call: TRBJ2-1; v_call: TRBV5-1; cdr3_aa: ASSLRSSQGDEQF
j_call: TRBJ1-1; v_call: TRBV6-1; cdr3_aa: ASSEESAGSGRRRTEAF
j_call: TRBJ1-2; v_call: TRBV4-1; cdr3_aa: ASSQEWRGYGYT
j_call: TRBJ2-7; v_call: TRBV21-1; cdr3_aa: ASSQGRGPWSGASYEQY
j_call: TRBJ2-7; v_call: TRBV5-1; cdr3_aa: ASSLGGTRFEQY
j_call: TRBJ1-1; v_call: TRBV29-1; cdr3_aa: SVGYRANTEAF
j_call: TRBJ2-5; v_call: TRBV5-6; cdr3_aa: ASGDGRETQY
j_call: TRBJ2-3; v_call: TRBV5-1; cdr3_aa: ASSIQGLAGGTDTQY
j_call: TRBJ2-7; v_call: TRBV30; cdr3_aa: ALGTSAYEQY
j_call: TRBJ1-6; v_call: TRBV27; cdr3_aa: ASSLHPLPKSPLH